This T cell receptor (beta chain) was observed in a study of glioma-infiltrating T cells after dendritic cell vaccination. Noted time point: after dendritic cell vaccination, including at tumor progression/relapse. Germline values: CDR1 SGHRS, CDR2 YFSETQ. This CDR3 has 15 residues. V lost 4 bases and J lost 7; bases outside the gene matches: 12. The primer mix had 60 V beta and 13 J beta primers. Repertoires were generated with immunoSEQ multiplex PCR, while TCRdb's copy carries only in-frame clones and drops some. The sample has 100,000 or so clones; 65% to 85% are singletons. The clonotype originates from a human donor with glioblastoma. The sample was blood, taken after dendritic cell vaccination. V is TRBV5-1 and J is TRBJ1-2, with TRBD1 identical over 8 bases. CDR3 sequence reads: CASSQTGGERSGYTF. The CDR3 DNA follows: TGCGCCAGCAGCCAAACAGGGGGGGAGAGGAGTGGCTACACCTTC.